This is a list of T cell receptor beta chains from one sample in a study of cytomegalovirus exposure and HLA in healthy donors. Sequencing used immunoSEQ multiplex PCR; TCRdb keeps in-frame clones, though not all of them. The data show 130,000 or so clones, approximately 79% seen once. Sequences were obtained from PBMCs. The receptors were sampled from a man between 18 and 29 years old in good health and CMV-seropositive. Each CDR3 is given with its conserved first and last residue. Fields, in order: V gene, J gene, CDR3 protein.

>TRBV10-3|TRBJ1-2
CASDSRQGTWGYTF
>TRBV29-1|TRBJ2-4
CSVLAKNIQYF
>TRBV19|TRBJ2-1
CASSQGQGAYNEQFF
>TRBV30|TRBJ2-2
CAWGAVANTGELFF
>TRBV28|TRBJ2-1
CASKSGNEQFF
>TRBV4-2|TRBJ2-6
CASSQVRSGANVLTF
>TRBV19|TRBJ2-5
CASSPVADQETQYF
>TRBV7-9|TRBJ2-1
CASSLRAGVYNEQFF
>TRBV28|TRBJ2-7
CASSSPGGPYEQYF
>TRBV10-3|TRBJ1-5
CAISESGVGNQPQHF
>TRBV6-1|TRBJ1-2
CASSVSGFEGYTF
>TRBV5-1|TRBJ2-5
CASSLAGVVIGETQYF
>TRBV6-5|TRBJ2-1
CASNNLAGDYNEQFF
>TRBV11-3|TRBJ2-2
CASSTNRVKLFF
>TRBV6-6|TRBJ1-6
CASQTGYQSPLHF
>TRBV29-1|TRBJ2-2
CSVTRGRVAGELFF
>TRBV29-1|TRBJ1-2
CSVGGQIYGYTF
>TRBV18|TRBJ2-7
CASSLGVADVYEQYF
>TRBV2|TRBJ1-5
CASSEVQGAGPQHF
>TRBV16|TRBJ2-3
CASSQLQGETDTQYF
>TRBV4-2|TRBJ2-3
CASSLAHALQGGADTQYF
>TRBV28|TRBJ2-7
CASNRWTGGGGEQYF
>TRBV27|TRBJ2-7
CASSTLRPTGDEQYF
>TRBV4-2|TRBJ2-5
CASSREGETQYF
>TRBV5-1|TRBJ2-3
CASSLAKMGLAATDTQYF
>TRBV27|TRBJ2-7
CASSPGDTYEQYF
>TRBV4-1|TRBJ2-5
CASSQVAGGETQYF
>TRBV5-1|TRBJ1-4
CASSLEGNEKLFF
>TRBV5-1|TRBJ2-3
CASSFSGRARNTQYF
>TRBV6-6|TRBJ2-7
CASSYEKYYEQYF
>TRBV9|TRBJ2-7
CASSVEGLTSGREFTYEQYF
>TRBV28|TRBJ2-5
CASSSPTTGTETQYF
>TRBV2|TRBJ2-3
CASTSGRAPSADTQYF
>TRBV6-1|TRBJ2-1
CASSEGQVGGWQFF
>TRBV9|TRBJ2-1
CASSVATSGRRSNEQFF
>TRBV28|TRBJ1-6
CASSLWGLGLTSPLHF
>TRBV29-1|TRBJ2-1
CSSKGLAGVNTVNEQFF
>TRBV28|TRBJ1-2
CASSSEITGIRGYTF
>TRBV28|TRBJ1-1
CASSSHGGTEAFF
>TRBV11-2|TRBJ2-3
CASSEDWKSTDTQYF
>TRBV5-1|TRBJ2-3
CASSLALTGRTDTQYF
>TRBV5-1|TRBJ1-1
CASSLAEDTEAFF
>TRBV6-4|TRBJ1-6
CASSDSRDRVSPLHF
>TRBV11-2|TRBJ1-3
CASSREGVHGNTIYF
>TRBV11-2|TRBJ2-1
CASSSSPGNEQFF
>TRBV5-4|TRBJ2-7
CASSFWRLADYEQYF